This T cell receptor (beta chain) was profiled in a study of T cells expressing NK-cell markers. Study-wide background: Sorted CD3+CD56-NKG2C+, CD3+CD56+NKG2C+ and CD3+CD56+NKG2C- T cells supplied the TCR beta repertoires.

Study-level results: Similarly, these clonotypes led the CD3+CD56-NKG2C+ fraction as well in several donors. The study did not resolve the HCMV specificity of expanded NKG2C+ T cell clones.

In regard to this clonotype: Its cognate antigen is unknown.

It was by 5'RACE template switching with UMIs that TCR beta cDNA was made. TCRdb reprocessed the 5' RACE reads and stores each CDR3 protein as one record, lacking DNA. The sample totals some 450,000 distinct CDR3 sequences. CDR1 LNHNV and CDR2 YYDKDF come from the germline V gene (reference sequence). The CDR3 extends over 13 amino acids. This TCR was sampled from a woman between 18 and 69 years old in good health. This sequence joins TRBV15 and TRBJ2-7. Sequenced material: blood T cells: a sorted CD56 or NKG2C T cell subset, CD4+ or CD8+ T cells, or bulk PBMC T cells (not recorded which). CDR3 protein: CATSRDQRGEQYF.